The entry below describes one TCR beta chain. This clonotype qualifies as medium-sized (0.01 to 0.1%). Its binding antigen is unknown. Base qualities are missing; no much larger clone stands one base away. This record comes from a study of lung T cells in sarcoidosis with Löfgren's syndrome (dated by TCRdb to about 2017). As for the study more broadly: Sarcoidosis was described as a granulomatous, mainly pulmonary disease marked by CD4+ T cell accumulation in bronchoalveolar lavage fluid. The repertoire analyses focused on Löfgren's syndrome patients.

Reads for this sample came from an Illumina MiSeq. TCRdb's own reprocessing of the public reads used fastp at Q25 and MiXCR and kept productive beta chains. Identical CDR3 protein sequences are pooled into one entry, listed with their most common genes and DNA. Counted in this sample were approximately 2,200 distinct CDR3 sequences; approximately 24% of them appeared once. In total, the top ten clones hold approximately 10% of the sample. Points the paper makes about the study in general: Compared with control subjects, Lofgren's syndrome patients were reported to have TRAV12-1 and TRBV2 as the most expanded V gene segments. Recognition of a sarcoidosis-associated antigen was only suggested; the antigen itself remained putative and unidentified. Multiple Lofgren's syndrome patients were reported to share TRAV12-1 and TRBV2 CDR3 motifs, a finding that suggests public CD4+ TCR repertoires. When alphabeta pairing was analyzed, TRAV12-1 tended to pair preferentially with TRBV2, and the resulting paired TCRs displayed CDR3 homology.

The study profiled TCR repertoires of CD4+ T cells collected through bronchoalveolar lavage. Including cysteine and phenylalanine, the CDR3 has 15 amino acids. This entry keeps only the CDR3 DNA: 45 bases, framed from base 1. The germline V gene (reference sequence) gives CDR1 as SEHNR and CDR2 as FQNEAQ. V is pruned by 6 bases and J by 5 bases, leaving 11 bases of the junction without a gene match. Here the chain combines TRBV7-9 and TRBJ2-7; the junction holds 9 bases that match TRBD1. Sample: CD4+ T cells from bronchoalveolar lavage. This receptor was taken from a human donor with sarcoidosis (Löfgren's syndrome or another form), or a control subject (not recorded which). The DNA sequence is TGTGCCAGCAGTCCCGGGACAGGGATTCGACACGAGCAGTACTTC. It translates to CASSPGTGIRHEQYF.